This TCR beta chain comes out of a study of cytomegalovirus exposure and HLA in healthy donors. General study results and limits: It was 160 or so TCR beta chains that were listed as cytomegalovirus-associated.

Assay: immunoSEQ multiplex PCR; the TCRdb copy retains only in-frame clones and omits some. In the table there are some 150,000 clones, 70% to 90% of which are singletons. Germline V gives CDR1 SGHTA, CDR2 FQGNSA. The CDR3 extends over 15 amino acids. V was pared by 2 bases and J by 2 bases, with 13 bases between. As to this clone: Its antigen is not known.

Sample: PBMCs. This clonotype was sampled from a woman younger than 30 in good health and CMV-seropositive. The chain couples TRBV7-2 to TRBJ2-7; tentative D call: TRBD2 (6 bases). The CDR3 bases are TGTGCCAGCAGCTTATTTGGGACTGGGGCCTACGAGCAGTACTTC. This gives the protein CASSLFGTGAYEQYF.